The 17 T cell receptor beta chains presented below share a single source sample, sequenced in a study of human T cells and chemical hapten exposure. Time point defined: patch test 3, about 24 weeks after DPC sensitization. The treatment here: therapeutic diphenylcyclopropenone sensitization with weekly scalp DPC. MiXCR, applied by TCRdb to the RACE reads, yields one record per CDR3 protein. The table shows tens of thousands of distinct CDR3 sequences, with about 11% occurring only once. This specimen was whole blood, taken in connection with sensitization to the hapten diphenylcyclopropenone (DPC). The source of these receptors is a woman in her twenties or thirties with alopecia areata. Some clones in this sample may be carry-over from other donors' samples.

The sample holds a few counts of this clonotype. The V call is TRBV27, the J call TRBJ1-5; D remains ambiguous. Trimming pared 8 bases from V and 6 bases from J, leaving 8 bases between. The CDR3 consists of 11 residues. From germline, CDR1 is MNHEY and CDR2 SMNVEV (reference sequence). CDR3 loop: CASGGGQPQHF. Written as DNA, the CDR3 is TGTGCCAGCGGAGGAGGTCAGCCCCAGCATTTT.

This clonotype was recorded a few times. This chain links TRBV30 with TRBJ1-1, with D uncertain. The CDR3 extends over 12 amino acids. Trimming stripped 2 bases from V and 4 bases from J, with 8 bases between. Germline CDR1 is GTSNPN and CDR2 is SVGIG (reference sequence). CDR3 in amino acids: CAWSLLGTEAFF. CDR3 coding DNA: TGTGCCTGGAGTCTTCTGGGCACTGAAGCTTTCTTT.

The CDR3 loop reads CSVDTGGTVTGELFF. The CDR3 region has the DNA TGCAGCGTCGACACCGGTGGGACTGTCACCGGGGAGCTGTTTTTT. The J gene is TRBJ2-2, the V gene TRBV29-1, with D perhaps matching TRBD2 (6 bases). There are 15 residues in the CDR3. V lost 6 bases and J 4 bases, leaving 18 bases between the germline ends. Per the germline V gene, CDR1 is SQVTM and CDR2 is ANQGSEA.

The gene calls are TRBV2 and TRBJ1-2, with D unclear. The V end lost 3 bases, the J end lost 1 base, and 6 bases lay between the germline ends. The CDR3 runs 13 residues. The germline gives CDR1 SNHLY, CDR2 FYNNEI. CDR3 bases: TGTGCCAGCAGTGACAGGAATAACTATGGCTACACCTTC. Translated: CASSDRNNYGYTF.

This chain connects TRBV28 to TRBJ2-1, with 8 nucleotides matching TRBD2. CDR1 and CDR2 (germline): MDHEN, SYDVKM. The CDR3 covers 15 residues. The junction had 15 bases not matched to a gene; V was cut back by 10 bases and J by 7 bases. In nucleotides, the CDR3 is TGTGCCACCTCAGTCGGGTCGGGAGGGAGTAATGAGCAGTTCTTC. Amino acid sequence: CATSVGSGGSNEQFF.

This clonotype appeared many times. V and J are TRBV28 and TRBJ2-2; 10 bases line up with TRBD1. Germline V gene sequence: CDR1 MDHEN, CDR2 SYDVKM. The CDR3 totals 17 residues. Trimming at V came to 3 bases and at J to 6 bases, leaving 10 bases not matched to a gene. CDR3 coding DNA: TGTGCCAGCAGTTTGTCCCTCGGGACAGGGGTCCCCGGGGAGCTGTTTTTT. Its translation is CASSLSLGTGVPGELFF.

This clonotype was seen a handful of times. This sequence joins TRBV4-2 and TRBJ2-2, with D unresolved. CDR3 length: 14 amino acids. Germline V gives CDR1 LGHNA, CDR2 YNFKEQ. V was clipped by 7 bases and J by 4 bases, with 13 bases between them. The CDR3 here is CASKSSTVTGELFF. CDR3 sequence (DNA): TGTGCCAGCAAATCTTCGACGGTCACCGGGGAGCTGTTTTTT.

There are a few counts of this clonotype. The chain joins TRBV5-1 to TRBJ2-1; D ambiguous. This CDR3 comprises 14 residues. V lost 4 bases to trimming and J lost 2 bases, with 10 bases between them. CDR1 is SGHRS, CDR2 YFSETQ, per germline. The CDR3 nucleotides read TGCGCCAGCAGCCGGGTCGAGGCCTACAATGAGCAGTTCTTC. Translated, it gives CASSRVEAYNEQFF.

This clonotype has ten or more counts. The chain recombines TRBV5-1 with TRBJ1-6; 10 bases agree with TRBD1. The CDR3 extends over 14 amino acids. V lost 4 bases and J lost 8; bases outside the gene matches: 3. The germline CDR1 and CDR2 sequences are SGHRS and YFSETQ. CDR3 in DNA: TGCGCCAGCAGCACGGGACAGGGGCATTCACCCCTCCACTTT. Its protein is CASSTGQGHSPLHF.

This clonotype was seen a few times. One junction end disagrees with the germline gene, perhaps due to a read error. The CDR3: CASSPLGTGSTGELFF. CDR3 DNA: TGTGCCAGCTCGCCACTCGGGACAGGGAGCACCGGGGAGCTGTTTTTT. The chain recombines TRBV18 with TRBJ2-2; 9 nucleotides agree with TRBD1. The germline V gene has CDR1 KGHSH and CDR2 LQKENI. This CDR3 contains 16 residues.

The V call is TRBV27, the J call TRBJ1-6; D possibly corresponds to TRBD1 (5 bases). The V end was cut by 3 bases, the J end by 9 bases, with 9 bases between. Germline CDR1 and CDR2: MNHEY and SMNVEV (reference sequence). This CDR3 is built from 13 residues. The CDR3 region has the DNA TGTGCCAGCAGTTTTATTGGGGCTTCACCCCTCCACTTT. This encodes CASSFIGASPLHF.

The V call is TRBV29-1, the J call TRBJ2-1, with D hard to call. Trimming shortened V by 6 bases and J by 4 bases, and 7 bases separated the two germline ends. The CDR3 runs to 11 residues. The V gene's germline CDR1 is SQVTM and CDR2 ANQGSEA. This chain's CDR3 is CSVWGYNEQFF. As DNA, the CDR3 is TGCAGCGTGTGGGGATACAATGAGCAGTTCTTC.

This clonotype was seen ten or more times. CDR3 nucleotide sequence: TGTGCCTGTGACAGTGACCATGCTTACGAGCAGTACGTC. It yields the protein CACDSDHAYEQYV. The chain is built from TRBV30 and TRBJ2-7; TRBD1 might be the D (5 bases). Germline CDR1 GTSNPN, CDR2 SVGIG (reference sequence). The CDR3 is 13 residues long. V was clipped by 6 bases and J by 4 bases, with 16 bases between them.

The J gene is TRBJ2-1, the V gene TRBV28, with TRBD1 matching 9 bases. With V trimmed by 5 bases and J by 6 bases, 8 bases remained unmatched. Per the germline V gene, CDR1 is MDHEN and CDR2 is SYDVKM. The CDR3 has 15 residues. DNA of the CDR3: TGTGCCAGCAGTCCCGGACAGGGGTGGGGCAATGAGCAGTTCTTC. It codes for CASSPGQGWGNEQFF.

The chain recombines TRBV7-9 with TRBJ2-1; 8 bases are shared with TRBD2. CDR3 length: 15 residues. Germline CDR1 and CDR2: SEHNR and FQNEAQ (reference sequence). Trimming took 5 bases from V and 3 from J; bases not matched to a gene: 6. CDR3 sequence (DNA): TGTGCCAGCAGCCCGAGGACTAGCATCTACAATGAGCAGTTCTTC. This codes for CASSPRTSIYNEQFF.

J is TRBJ1-1 and V is TRBV28; 7 bases are shared with TRBD1. The CDR3 has 13 residues. Looked up from germline, CDR1 is MDHEN and CDR2 is SYDVKM. V gave up 10 bases and J gave up 0 bases; unmatched junction bases: 5. CDR3 residues: CANSRGMNTEAFF. DNA for the CDR3: TGTGCCAACAGCAGGGGGATGAACACTGAAGCTTTCTTT.

The chain carries TRBV29-1 and TRBJ2-1, with D perhaps matching TRBD1 or TRBD2 (7 bases each). Germline V gene data show CDR1 as SQVTM and CDR2 as ANQGSEA. V lost 6 bases and J lost 10, with 19 bases in between. CDR3 length: 13 amino acids. The CDR3 coding sequence is TGCAGCGTAGGGACTACAGGACAGGTAGAGCAGTTCTTC. It specifies CSVGTTGQVEQFF.